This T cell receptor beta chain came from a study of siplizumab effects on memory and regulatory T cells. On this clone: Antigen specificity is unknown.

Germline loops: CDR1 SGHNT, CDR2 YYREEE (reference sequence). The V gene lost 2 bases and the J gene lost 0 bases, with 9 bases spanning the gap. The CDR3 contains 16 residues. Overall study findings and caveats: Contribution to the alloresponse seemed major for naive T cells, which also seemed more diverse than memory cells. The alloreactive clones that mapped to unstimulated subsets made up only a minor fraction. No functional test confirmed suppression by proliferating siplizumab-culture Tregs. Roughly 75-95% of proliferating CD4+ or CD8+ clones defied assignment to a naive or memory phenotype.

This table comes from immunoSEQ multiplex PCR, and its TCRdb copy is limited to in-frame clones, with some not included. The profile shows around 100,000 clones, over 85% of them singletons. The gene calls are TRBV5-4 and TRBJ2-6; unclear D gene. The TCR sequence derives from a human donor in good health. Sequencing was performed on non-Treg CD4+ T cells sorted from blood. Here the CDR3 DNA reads TGTGCCAGCAGCTTTGGTCGCCCCTCTGGGGCCAACGTCCTGACTTTC. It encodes CASSFGRPSGANVLTF.